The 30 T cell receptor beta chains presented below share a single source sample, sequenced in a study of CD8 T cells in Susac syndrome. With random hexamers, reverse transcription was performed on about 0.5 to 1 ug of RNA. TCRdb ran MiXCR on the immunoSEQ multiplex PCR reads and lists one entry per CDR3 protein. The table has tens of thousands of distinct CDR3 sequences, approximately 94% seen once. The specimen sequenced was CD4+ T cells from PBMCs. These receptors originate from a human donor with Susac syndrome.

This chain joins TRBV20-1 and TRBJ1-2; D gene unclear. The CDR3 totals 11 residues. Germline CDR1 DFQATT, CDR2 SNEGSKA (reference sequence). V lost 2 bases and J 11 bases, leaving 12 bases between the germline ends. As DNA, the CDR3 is TGCAGTGCTAGATGGGGTGGGATATACACCTTC. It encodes CSARWGGIYTF.

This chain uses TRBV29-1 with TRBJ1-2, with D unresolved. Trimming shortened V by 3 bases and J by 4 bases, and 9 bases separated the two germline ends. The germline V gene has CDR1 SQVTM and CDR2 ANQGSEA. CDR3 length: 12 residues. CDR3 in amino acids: CSVESGVYGYTF. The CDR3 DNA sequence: TGCAGCGTTGAGTCTGGGGTCTATGGCTACACCTTC.

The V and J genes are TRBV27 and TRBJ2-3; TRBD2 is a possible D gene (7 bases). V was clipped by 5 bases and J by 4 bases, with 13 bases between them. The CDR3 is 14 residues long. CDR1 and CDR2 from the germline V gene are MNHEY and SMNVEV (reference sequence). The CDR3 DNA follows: TGTGCCAGCAGTATACGGGGGGCTGCAGATACGCAGTATTTT. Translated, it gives CASSIRGAADTQYF.

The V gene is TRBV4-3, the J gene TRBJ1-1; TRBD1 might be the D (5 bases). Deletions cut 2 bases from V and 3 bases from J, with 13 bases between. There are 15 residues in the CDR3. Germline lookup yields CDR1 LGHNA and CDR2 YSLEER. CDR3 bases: TGCGCCAGCAGCCAAAAAGGAGGGGCGGACACTGAAGCTTTCTTT. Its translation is CASSQKGGADTEAFF.

CDR3: CASSQGTSVNEQFF. DNA of the CDR3: TGTGCCAGCAGCCAAGGTACTAGCGTGAATGAGCAGTTCTTC. The chain has TRBV4-2 and TRBJ2-1, with 7 positions matching TRBD2. Unmatched junction bases numbered 4, after V lost 1 base and J lost 7 bases. In germline, CDR1 is LGHNA, CDR2 YNFKEQ. CDR3 length: 14 residues.

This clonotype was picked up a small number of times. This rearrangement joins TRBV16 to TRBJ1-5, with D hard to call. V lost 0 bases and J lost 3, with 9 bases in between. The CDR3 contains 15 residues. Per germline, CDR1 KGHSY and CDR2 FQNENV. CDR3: CASSQSIGSNQPQHF. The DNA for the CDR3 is TGTGCCAGCAGCCAATCGATAGGGTCCAATCAGCCCCAGCATTTT.

The CDR3: CATSRSRAGGYETQYF. As DNA, the CDR3 is TGTGCCACCAGCAGATCACGAGCGGGGGGCTACGAGACCCAGTACTTC. This chain connects TRBV15 to TRBJ2-5; 9 nucleotides agree with TRBD2. Trimming removed 2 bases from V and 5 bases from J; junction bases left unmatched: 9. CDR1 LNHNV and CDR2 YYDKDF come from the germline V gene (reference sequence). The CDR3 is 16 residues long.

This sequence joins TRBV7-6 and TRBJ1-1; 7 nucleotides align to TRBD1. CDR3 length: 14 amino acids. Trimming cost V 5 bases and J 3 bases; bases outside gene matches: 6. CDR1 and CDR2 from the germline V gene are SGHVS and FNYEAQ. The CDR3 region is CASSLQGSDTEAFF. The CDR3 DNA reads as TGTGCCAGCAGCCTACAGGGGTCGGACACTGAAGCTTTCTTT.

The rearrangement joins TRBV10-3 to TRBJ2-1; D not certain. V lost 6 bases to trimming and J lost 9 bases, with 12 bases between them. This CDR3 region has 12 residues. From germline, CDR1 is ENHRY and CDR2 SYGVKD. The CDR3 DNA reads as TGTGCCATCAGGACGGATGATGCTGAGCAGTTCTTC. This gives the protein CAIRTDDAEQFF.

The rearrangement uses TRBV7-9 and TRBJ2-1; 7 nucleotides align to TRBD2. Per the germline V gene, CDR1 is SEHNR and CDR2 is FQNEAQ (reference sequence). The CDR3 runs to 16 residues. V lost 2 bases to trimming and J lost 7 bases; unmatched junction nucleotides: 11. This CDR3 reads CASSLSEAGRRNEQFF. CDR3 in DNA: TGTGCCAGCAGCTTAAGTGAAGCGGGGAGGCGGAATGAGCAGTTCTTC.

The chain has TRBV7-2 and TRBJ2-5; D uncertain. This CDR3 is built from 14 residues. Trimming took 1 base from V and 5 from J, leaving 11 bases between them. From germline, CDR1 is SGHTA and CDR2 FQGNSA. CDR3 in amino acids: CASSLGSSSETQYF. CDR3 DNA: TGTGCCAGCAGCTTAGGATCTTCGTCGGAGACCCAGTACTTC.

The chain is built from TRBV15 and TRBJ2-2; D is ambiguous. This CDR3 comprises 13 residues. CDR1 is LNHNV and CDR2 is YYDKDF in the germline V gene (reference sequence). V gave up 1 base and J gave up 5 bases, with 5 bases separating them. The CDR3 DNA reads TGTGCCACCAGCAGAGCCCCGACCGGGGAGCTGTTTTTT. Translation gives CATSRAPTGELFF.

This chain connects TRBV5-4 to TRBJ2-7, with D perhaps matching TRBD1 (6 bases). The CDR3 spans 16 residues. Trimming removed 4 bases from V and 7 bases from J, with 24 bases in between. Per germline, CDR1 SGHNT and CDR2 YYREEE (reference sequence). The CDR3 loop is CASSRRQENPSREQYF. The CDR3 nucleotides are TGTGCCAGCAGCAGGAGACAGGAAAACCCGTCGAGGGAGCAGTACTTC.

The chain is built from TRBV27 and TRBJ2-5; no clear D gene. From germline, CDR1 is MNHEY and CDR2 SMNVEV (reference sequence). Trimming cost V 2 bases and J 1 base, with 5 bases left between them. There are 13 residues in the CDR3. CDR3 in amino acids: CASSLILQETQYF. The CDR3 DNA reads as TGTGCCAGCAGTTTAATTCTCCAAGAGACCCAGTACTTC.

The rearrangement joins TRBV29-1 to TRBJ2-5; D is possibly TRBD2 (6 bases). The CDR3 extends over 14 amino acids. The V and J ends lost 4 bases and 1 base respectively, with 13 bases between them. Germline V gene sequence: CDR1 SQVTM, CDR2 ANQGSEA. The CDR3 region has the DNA TGCAGCGTTGTTACTAGCACCCTCCAAGAGACCCAGTACTTC. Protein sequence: CSVVTSTLQETQYF.

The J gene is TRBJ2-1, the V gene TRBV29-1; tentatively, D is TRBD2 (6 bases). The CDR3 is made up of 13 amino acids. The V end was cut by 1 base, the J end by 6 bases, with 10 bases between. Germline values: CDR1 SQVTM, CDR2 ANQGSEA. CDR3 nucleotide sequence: TGCAGCGTTGAAGTGACTAGGGGCAATGAGCAGTTCTTC. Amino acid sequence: CSVEVTRGNEQFF.

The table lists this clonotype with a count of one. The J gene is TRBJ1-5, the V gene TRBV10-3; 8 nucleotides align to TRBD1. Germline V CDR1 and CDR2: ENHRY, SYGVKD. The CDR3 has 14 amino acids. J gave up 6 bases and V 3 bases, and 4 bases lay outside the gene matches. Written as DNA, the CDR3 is TGTGCCATCAGTGACAGGGGGCCCGGTCAGCCCCAGCATTTT. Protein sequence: CAISDRGPGQPQHF.

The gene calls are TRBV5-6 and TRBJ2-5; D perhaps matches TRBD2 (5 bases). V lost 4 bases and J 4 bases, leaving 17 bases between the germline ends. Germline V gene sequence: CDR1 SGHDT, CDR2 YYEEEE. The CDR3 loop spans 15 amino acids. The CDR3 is CASSAWTELLETQYF. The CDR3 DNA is TGTGCCAGCAGCGCCTGGACTGAGCTATTAGAGACCCAGTACTTC.

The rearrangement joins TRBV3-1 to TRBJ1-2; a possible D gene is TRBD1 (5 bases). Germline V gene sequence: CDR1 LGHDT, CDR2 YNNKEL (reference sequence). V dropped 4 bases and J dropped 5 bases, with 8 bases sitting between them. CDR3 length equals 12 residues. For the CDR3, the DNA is TGTGCCAGCAGCCCTAAGGGGTATGGCTACACCTTC. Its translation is CASSPKGYGYTF.

The CDR3 loop reads CASRTAPGTRNYGYTF. CDR3 in DNA: TGTGCCAGCAGGACGGCCCCTGGGACCCGAAATTATGGCTACACCTTC. The V call is TRBV28, the J call TRBJ1-2; maybe TRBD1 (5 bases). The CDR3 sequence is 16 residues long. Germline V gene data show CDR1 as MDHEN and CDR2 as SYDVKM. Trimming pared 6 bases from V and 5 bases from J, leaving 22 bases between.

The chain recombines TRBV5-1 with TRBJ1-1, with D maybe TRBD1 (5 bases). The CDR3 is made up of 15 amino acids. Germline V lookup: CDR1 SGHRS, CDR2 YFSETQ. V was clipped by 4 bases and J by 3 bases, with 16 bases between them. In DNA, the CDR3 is TGCGCCAGCAGCCCGCCTAGGGACTACTACACTGAAGCTTTCTTT. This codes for CASSPPRDYYTEAFF.

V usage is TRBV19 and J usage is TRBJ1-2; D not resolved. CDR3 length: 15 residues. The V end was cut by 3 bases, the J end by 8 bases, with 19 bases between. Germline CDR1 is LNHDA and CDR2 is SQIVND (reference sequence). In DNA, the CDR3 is TGTGCCAGTAGTATCGCAGGCCCTAGAGAGAGCGGCTACACCTTC. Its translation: CASSIAGPRESGYTF.

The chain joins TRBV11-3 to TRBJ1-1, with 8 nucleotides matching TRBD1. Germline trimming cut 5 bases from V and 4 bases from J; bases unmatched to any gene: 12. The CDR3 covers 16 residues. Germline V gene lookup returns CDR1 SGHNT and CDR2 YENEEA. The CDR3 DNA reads TGTGCCAGCAGCCGGGGGACAGGAAGATTGGGCACTGAAGCTTTCTTT. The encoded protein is CASSRGTGRLGTEAFF. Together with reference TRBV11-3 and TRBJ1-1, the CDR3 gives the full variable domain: EAGVVQSPRYKIIEKKQPVAFWCNPISGHNTLYWYLQNLGQGPELLIRYENEEAVDDSQLPKDRFSAERLKGVDSTLKIQPAELGDSAVYLCASSRGTGRLGTEAFFGQGTRLTVV.

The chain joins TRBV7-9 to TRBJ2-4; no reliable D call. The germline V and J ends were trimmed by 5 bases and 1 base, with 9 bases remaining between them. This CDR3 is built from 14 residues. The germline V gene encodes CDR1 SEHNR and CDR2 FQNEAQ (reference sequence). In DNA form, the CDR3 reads TGTGCCAGCAGCCCCTACGGGGCCAAAAACATTCAGTACTTC. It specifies CASSPYGAKNIQYF.

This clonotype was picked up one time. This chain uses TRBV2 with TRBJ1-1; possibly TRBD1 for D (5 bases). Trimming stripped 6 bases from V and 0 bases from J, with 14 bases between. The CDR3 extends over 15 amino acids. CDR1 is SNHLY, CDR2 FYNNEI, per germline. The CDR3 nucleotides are TGTGCCAGCAGGGCGGAGGGGACCTTGAACACTGAAGCTTTCTTT. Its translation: CASRAEGTLNTEAFF.

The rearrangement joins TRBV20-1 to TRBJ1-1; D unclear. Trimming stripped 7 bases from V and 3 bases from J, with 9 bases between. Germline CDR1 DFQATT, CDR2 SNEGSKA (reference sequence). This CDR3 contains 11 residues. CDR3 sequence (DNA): TGCAGTGATCAGCGGGACACTGAAGCTTTCTTT. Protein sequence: CSDQRDTEAFF.

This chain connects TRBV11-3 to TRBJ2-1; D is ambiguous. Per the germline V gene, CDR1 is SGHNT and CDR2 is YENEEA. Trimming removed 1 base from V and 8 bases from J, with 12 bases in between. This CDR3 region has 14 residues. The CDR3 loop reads CASSLARWSDEQFF. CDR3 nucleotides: TGTGCCAGCAGCTTAGCTCGGTGGAGCGATGAGCAGTTCTTC. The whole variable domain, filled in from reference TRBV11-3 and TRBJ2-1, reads EAGVVQSPRYKIIEKKQPVAFWCNPISGHNTLYWYLQNLGQGPELLIRYENEEAVDDSQLPKDRFSAERLKGVDSTLKIQPAELGDSAVYLCASSLARWSDEQFFGPGTRLTVL.

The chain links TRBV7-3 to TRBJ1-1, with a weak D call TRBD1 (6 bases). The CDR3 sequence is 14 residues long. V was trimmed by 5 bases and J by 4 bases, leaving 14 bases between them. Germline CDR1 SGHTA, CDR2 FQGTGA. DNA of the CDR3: TGTGCCAGCAGCCTGGGGGGCGGTGTCACTGAAGCTTTCTTT. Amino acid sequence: CASSLGGGVTEAFF.

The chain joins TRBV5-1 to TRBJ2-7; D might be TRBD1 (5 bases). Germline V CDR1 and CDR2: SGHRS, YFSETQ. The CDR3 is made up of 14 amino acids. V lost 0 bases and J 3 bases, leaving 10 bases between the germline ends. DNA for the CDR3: TGCGCCAGCAGCTTGGACAGACAGAACTACGAGCAGTACTTC. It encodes CASSLDRQNYEQYF.

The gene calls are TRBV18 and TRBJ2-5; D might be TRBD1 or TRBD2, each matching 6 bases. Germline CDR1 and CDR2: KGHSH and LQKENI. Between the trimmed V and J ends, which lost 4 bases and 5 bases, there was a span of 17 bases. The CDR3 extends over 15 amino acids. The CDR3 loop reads CASSRDTGAPETQYF. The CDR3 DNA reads TGTGCCAGCTCACGGGACACGGGGGCCCCGGAGACCCAGTACTTC.